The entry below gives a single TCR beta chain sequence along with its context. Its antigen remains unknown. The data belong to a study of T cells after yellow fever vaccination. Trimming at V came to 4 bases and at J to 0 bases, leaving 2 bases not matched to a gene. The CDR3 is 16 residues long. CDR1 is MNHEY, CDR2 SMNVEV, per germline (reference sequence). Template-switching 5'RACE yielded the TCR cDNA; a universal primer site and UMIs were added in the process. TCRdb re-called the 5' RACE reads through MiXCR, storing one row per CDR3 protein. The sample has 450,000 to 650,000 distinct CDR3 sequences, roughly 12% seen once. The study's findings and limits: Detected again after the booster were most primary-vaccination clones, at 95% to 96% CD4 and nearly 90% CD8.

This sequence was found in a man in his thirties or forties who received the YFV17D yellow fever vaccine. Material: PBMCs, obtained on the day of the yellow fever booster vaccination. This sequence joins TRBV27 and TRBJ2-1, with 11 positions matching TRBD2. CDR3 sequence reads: CASSSLAGVSYNEQFF. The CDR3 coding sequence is TGTGCCAGCAGTTCACTAGCGGGGGTCTCCTACAATGAGCAGTTCTTC.